The clone carrying this T cell receptor beta chain was detected only once. Antigen specificity is unknown. Method: immunoSEQ multiplex PCR; TCRdb's copy keeps in-frame clones and lacks some. This table holds approximately 64,000 clones, around 83% found once. The data originate from a study of T cell responses to AZD1222 COVID-19 vaccine. Study-level background: Recipients boosted at about 4 weeks or about 12 weeks are pooled. Whole-study results and caveats: Nearly half of the spike-specific TCRs reportedly recognize variant regions that carry no mutations.

The sequencing here drew on peripheral blood, taken on day 0 of AZD1222 vaccination. The sequence came from an adult in good health.

The CDR3 sequence: CASSPGQGWLGGYTF. CDR3 coding DNA: TGTGCCAGCAGCCCCGGACAGGGATGGCTGGGTGGCTACACCTTC. This chain connects TRBV5-4 to TRBJ1-2; 8 bases match TRBD1. From germline, CDR1 is SGHNT and CDR2 YYREEE (reference sequence). The CDR3 loop spans 15 amino acids. V was pared by 4 bases and J by 7 bases, with 12 bases of the junction left unmatched.